This T cell receptor beta chain comes out of a study of blood T cell repertoires in COVID-19. Overall study context: The cDNA or gDNA used as material had been derived from T cells, B-cell-depleted T cells, or PBMCs.

The authors' processing: Estimates of nucleated cell counts were drawn from the amplification of reference gene primers. Clones were sequenced by immunoSEQ multiplex PCR, and TCRdb holds only the in-frame ones, with some missing. That table furnishes V, J and clone size, whereas the DNA furnished D and trimming. This sample has 150,000 to 160,000 clones, with 85% to 90% found just once. V was pared by 8 bases and J by 0 bases, with 8 bases between. The CDR3 has 13 residues. The germline V gene has CDR1 MNHEY and CDR2 SVGAGI. The sample consisted of peripheral blood. V usage is TRBV6-5 and J usage is TRBJ1-5, with D tentatively TRBD1 (6 bases). This receptor was identified in a woman aged 40-49 years with acute or convalescent COVID-19. CDR3 region: CASHRDSNQPQHF. CDR3 nucleotide sequence: TGTGCCAGCCACAGGGATAGCAATCAGCCCCAGCATTTT.